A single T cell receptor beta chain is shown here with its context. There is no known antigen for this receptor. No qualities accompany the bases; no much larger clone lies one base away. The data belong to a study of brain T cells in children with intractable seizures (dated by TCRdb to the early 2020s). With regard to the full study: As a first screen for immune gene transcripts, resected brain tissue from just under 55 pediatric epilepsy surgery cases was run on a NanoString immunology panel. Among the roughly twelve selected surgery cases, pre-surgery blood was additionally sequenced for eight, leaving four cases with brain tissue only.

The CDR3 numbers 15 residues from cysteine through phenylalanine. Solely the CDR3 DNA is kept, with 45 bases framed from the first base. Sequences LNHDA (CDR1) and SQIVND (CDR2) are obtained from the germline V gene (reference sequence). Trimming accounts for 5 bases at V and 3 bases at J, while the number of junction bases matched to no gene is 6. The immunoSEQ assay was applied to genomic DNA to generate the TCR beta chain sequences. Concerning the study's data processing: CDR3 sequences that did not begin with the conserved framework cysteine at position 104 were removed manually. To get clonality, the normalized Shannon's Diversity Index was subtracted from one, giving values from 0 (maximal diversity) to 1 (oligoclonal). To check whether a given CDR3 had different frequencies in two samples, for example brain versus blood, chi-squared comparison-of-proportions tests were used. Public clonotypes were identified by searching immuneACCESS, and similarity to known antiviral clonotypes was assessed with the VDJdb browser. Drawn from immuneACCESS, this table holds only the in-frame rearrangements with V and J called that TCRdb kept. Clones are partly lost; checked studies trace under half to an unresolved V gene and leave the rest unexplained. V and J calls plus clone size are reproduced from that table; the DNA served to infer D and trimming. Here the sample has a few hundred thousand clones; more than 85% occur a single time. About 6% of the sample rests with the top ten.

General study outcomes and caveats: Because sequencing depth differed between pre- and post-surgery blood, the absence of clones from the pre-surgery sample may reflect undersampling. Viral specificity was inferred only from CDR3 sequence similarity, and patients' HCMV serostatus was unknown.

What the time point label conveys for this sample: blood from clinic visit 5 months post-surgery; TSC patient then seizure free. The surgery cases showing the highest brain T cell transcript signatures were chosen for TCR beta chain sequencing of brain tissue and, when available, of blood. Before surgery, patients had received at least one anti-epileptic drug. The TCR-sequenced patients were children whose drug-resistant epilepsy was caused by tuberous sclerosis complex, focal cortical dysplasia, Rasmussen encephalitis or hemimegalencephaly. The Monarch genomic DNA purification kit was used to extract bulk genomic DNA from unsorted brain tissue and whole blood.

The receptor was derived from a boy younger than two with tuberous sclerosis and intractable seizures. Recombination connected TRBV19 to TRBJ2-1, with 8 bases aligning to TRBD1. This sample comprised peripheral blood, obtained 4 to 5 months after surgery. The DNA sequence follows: TGTGCCAGTAGTGTCACAGGGGGTCTCTACAATGAGCAGTTCTTC. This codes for CASSVTGGLYNEQFF. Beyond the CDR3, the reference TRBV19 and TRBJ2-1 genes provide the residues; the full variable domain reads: DGGITQSPKYLFRKEGQNVTLSCEQNLNHDAMYWYRQDPGQGLRLIYYSQIVNDFQKGDIAEGYSVSREKKESFPLTVTSAQKNPTAFYLCASSVTGGLYNEQFFGPGTRLTVL.